A selection of T cell receptor beta chains follows, all from one sample in a study of blood T cells in healthy people across ages. TCRdb reprocessed the 5' RACE reads via MiXCR and lists one record per CDR3 protein. Of roughly 800,000 distinct CDR3 sequences listed, 25% are singletons. The sample was also linked to a second study, of T cells of mothers and their children.

Sequenced: blood. All receptors come from a boy aged 5-17 years in good health. The CDR3 runs from the conserved cysteine through the conserved F or W. The order of the fields is clone size, J gene, V gene, D gene, CDR3 protein, CDR3 DNA. A D gene is named only where the DNA matches it firmly. Clone size is shown for a subset of rows, as once, few, many or a class of expanded clone.

>NA|TRBJ2-5|TRBV29-1|TRBD2
CSVEDFVAGVYSTQYF
TGCAGCGTTGAAGATTTCGTCGCGGGAGTGTACTCGACCCAGTACTTC
>NA|TRBJ2-3|TRBV28|NA
CASALVSTDTQYF
TGTGCCAGCGCCTTGGTCAGCACAGATACGCAGTATTTT
>NA|TRBJ2-1|TRBV18|TRBD1
CASSGDRYDYNEQFF
TGTGCCAGCTCAGGGGACAGGTATGATTACAATGAGCAGTTCTTC
>few|TRBJ2-1|TRBV4-3|TRBD1
CASSQVLVTGNDNEQFF
TGCGCCAGCAGCCAAGTACTCGTGACAGGGAACGATAATGAGCAGTTCTTC
>few|TRBJ2-7|TRBV11-2|NA
CASSLVFGRGYEQYF
TGTGCCAGCAGCTTAGTCTTCGGCAGGGGCTACGAGCAGTACTTC
>few|TRBJ2-3|TRBV27|TRBD1
CASSSGQGITDTQYF
TGTGCCAGCAGTTCGGGACAGGGGATCACAGATACGCAGTATTTT
>NA|TRBJ2-1|TRBV18|TRBD2
CASSPFLAGGANEQFF
TGTGCCAGCTCGCCCTTTCTAGCGGGAGGGGCCAATGAGCAGTTCTTC
>NA|TRBJ1-1|TRBV19|NA
CASRRRIQNTEAFF
TGTGCCAGTAGACGCCGGATCCAGAACACTGAAGCTTTCTTT
>NA|TRBJ1-1|TRBV7-2|NA
CASSLVQEGTEAFF
TGTGCCAGCAGCTTAGTACAGGAGGGAACTGAAGCTTTCTTT
>few|TRBJ1-2|TRBV20-1|NA
CSARDRPGYTF
TGCAGTGCTAGAGATAGGCCTGGCTACACCTTC
>NA|TRBJ2-1|TRBV14|TRBD2
CPKREGPRIMNEQFF
TGTCCCAAGCGGGAGGGGCCAAGGATTATGAATGAGCAGTTCTTC
>few|TRBJ1-2|TRBV7-2|NA
CASSLSLSAGPYGYTF
TGTGCCAGCAGCTTAAGTTTATCGGCAGGGCCCTATGGCTACACCTTC
>NA|TRBJ2-7|TRBV5-1|NA
CASSLGQRPYEQYF
TGCGCCAGCAGCTTGGGACAGAGACCCTACGAGCAGTACTTC
>NA|TRBJ2-5|TRBV20-1|TRBD2
CSASFSGGKQETQYF
TGCAGTGCTTCATTTAGCGGGGGAAAACAAGAGACCCAGTACTTC
>few|TRBJ2-7|TRBV5-4|NA
CASSPTSAVEQYF
TGTGCCAGCAGCCCGACTTCGGCGGTGGAGCAGTACTTC
>few|TRBJ1-2|TRBV5-6|TRBD1
CASSGGQGNGYTF
TGTGCCAGCAGCGGCGGACAGGGGAATGGCTACACCTTC
>NA|TRBJ1-1|TRBV20-1|NA
CSARIDRYTEAFF
TGCAGTGCTAGAATCGACAGGTACACTGAAGCTTTCTTT
>few|TRBJ1-2|TRBV3-1|TRBD1
CASSRAAGGAKGYTF
TGTGCCAGCAGCCGAGCTGCAGGGGGCGCGAAGGGCTACACCTTC
>few|TRBJ2-1|TRBV4-1|NA
CASSPTGDSLDEQFF
TGCGCCAGCAGCCCGACCGGGGACTCCCTTGATGAGCAGTTCTTC
>few|TRBJ2-1|TRBV4-1|NA
CASSPLNPQGREQFF
TGCGCCAGCAGCCCACTGAACCCGCAGGGGCGTGAGCAGTTCTTC
>NA|TRBJ1-5|TRBV3-1|NA
CASSQAEGAGNQPQHF
TGTGCCAGCAGCCAGGCCGAAGGGGCAGGCAATCAGCCCCAGCATTTT
>NA|TRBJ2-7|TRBV7-2|TRBD2
CASSLAGGGRAEQYF
TGTGCCAGCAGCCTTGCGGGAGGGGGTCGAGCCGAGCAGTACTTC
>NA|TRBJ2-5|TRBV9|TRBD2
CASSVSGLGETQYF
TGTGCCAGCAGCGTTAGCGGGTTGGGGGAGACCCAGTACTTC
>few|TRBJ2-4|TRBV5-6|TRBD2
CASSLKELAGRIQYF
TGTGCCAGCAGCCTGAAAGAACTAGCGGGACGTATTCAGTACTTC
>few|TRBJ1-1|TRBV10-2|NA
CASRAGRGETEAFF
TGCGCCAGCAGGGCGGGCAGGGGAGAGACCGAAGCTTTCTTT
>many|TRBJ2-7|TRBV7-8|TRBD2
CASTSRSGRDYEQYF
TGTGCCAGCACCTCCCGCAGCGGGAGAGACTACGAGCAGTACTTC
>few|TRBJ1-2|TRBV28|NA
CASSFSGGKDYTF
TGTGCCAGCAGTTTTTCCGGGGGCAAGGACTACACCTTC
>NA|TRBJ2-4|TRBV6-5|TRBD1
CASSSTGFVAKNIQYF
TGTGCCAGCAGTTCGACAGGGTTCGTAGCCAAAAACATTCAGTACTTC
>few|TRBJ2-6|TRBV6-6|NA
CASSYSVGAGANVLTF
TGTGCCAGCAGTTACTCGGTAGGGGCTGGGGCCAACGTCCTGACTTTC
>NA|TRBJ2-1|TRBV7-2|TRBD2
CASSPRLASGTEQFF
TGTGCCAGCAGTCCAAGACTAGCGAGTGGGACTGAGCAGTTCTTC
>NA|TRBJ2-1|TRBV18|TRBD1
CASSPGQGMYEQFF
TGTGCCAGCTCACCGGGACAGGGCATGTATGAGCAGTTCTTC
>few|TRBJ2-5|TRBV5-1|TRBD2
CASSPLLAGGETQYF
TGCGCCAGCAGCCCCCTGCTAGCGGGGGGAGAGACCCAGTACTTC
>few|TRBJ1-1|TRBV4-1|NA
CASSQDRLGETEAFF
TGCGCCAGCAGCCAAGATAGACTGGGGGAGACTGAAGCTTTCTTT
>NA|TRBJ2-7|TRBV7-8|NA
CASSSSTGNYEQYF
TGTGCCAGCAGCTCGTCGACAGGAAATTACGAGCAGTACTTC
>NA|TRBJ1-1|TRBV7-9|TRBD1
CASSLAQGASTEAFF
TGTGCCAGCAGCTTAGCCCAGGGGGCCTCGACTGAAGCTTTCTTT
>NA|TRBJ2-3|TRBV24-1|NA
CATSDPLWGPSTDTQYF
TGTGCCACCAGTGATCCGCTCTGGGGACCTAGCACAGATACGCAGTATTTT
>NA|TRBJ2-7|TRBV20-1|TRBD2
CSASSGRGYEQYF
TGCAGTGCTTCTAGCGGGAGGGGATACGAGCAGTACTTC
>NA|TRBJ2-5|TRBV7-9|NA
CASSLDGWETQYF
TGTGCCAGCAGCTTAGACGGGTGGGAGACCCAGTACTTC
>few|TRBJ2-1|TRBV27|NA
CASSIFEGTYNEQFF
TGTGCCAGCAGCATTTTCGAAGGCACCTACAATGAGCAGTTCTTC
>NA|TRBJ1-4|TRBV7-9|NA
CASSLAGQSNEKLFF
TGTGCCAGCAGCTTAGCAGGGCAGTCGAATGAAAAACTGTTTTTT
>few|TRBJ1-2|TRBV14|NA
CASSQESWSLYGYTF
TGTGCCAGCAGCCAAGAATCGTGGAGTCTCTATGGCTACACCTTC
>few|TRBJ2-3|TRBV5-1|NA
CASSSDYADTQYF
TGCGCCAGCAGCTCCGACTACGCAGATACGCAGTATTTT
>few|TRBJ2-5|TRBV24-1|NA
CATSDASLQETQYF
TGTGCCACCAGTGATGCTAGCCTCCAAGAGACCCAGTACTTC